This T cell receptor beta chain came from a study of blood T cell repertoires in COVID-19. Study summary: Sites in the United States, Italy and Spain provided acute and convalescent COVID-19 samples.

Authors' processing steps: Quantification of nucleated cells was approximated via reference gene primer amplification. Generated by immunoSEQ multiplex PCR, the TCRdb table keeps only in-frame clones and is missing some. V, J and clone size are those of that table, while D and trimming were read from the DNA. The data hold about 230,000 clones, with over 80% observed a single time. Germline CDR1 MGHDK, CDR2 SYGVNS. The ends lost 2 bases at V and 8 bases at J; junction bases unmatched: 5. The CDR3 has 14 amino acids. The chain links TRBV25-1 to TRBJ1-4; 7 bases line up with TRBD1. This TCR was recovered from a man aged 35-49 years with acute or convalescent COVID-19. The specimen was peripheral blood. CDR3 DNA sequence: TGTGCCAGCAGTGAAGCAGGGGGAGGCGAAAAACTGTTTTTT. Its protein product is CASSEAGGGEKLFF.